The next 23 T cell receptor beta chains were all read from a single sample in a study of shared clonotypes between healthy human individuals. Naive CD8 cells comprised CD45RO-negative, CCR7-positively selected cells, excluding terminally differentiated effector memory CD45RA+ cells. TCRdb's table, derived via immunoSEQ multiplex PCR, lists solely in-frame clones and lacks some. The sample holds over 2,000,000 clones, about 94% seen once. Sequenced sample: naive CD8+ T cells from PBMCs. These receptors came from a young man in good health. Some clones in this sample may be carry-over from other donors' samples.

The chain employs TRBV30 and TRBJ1-1; D remains ambiguous. This CDR3 has 15 amino acids. With 3 bases removed from V and 1 base from J, the gap between germline ends came to 15 bases. The germline V gene encodes CDR1 GTSNPN and CDR2 SVGIG (reference sequence). This CDR3 reads CAWRIIRQKNTEAFF. CDR3 coding DNA: TGTGCCTGGAGGATTATACGCCAAAAGAACACTGAAGCTTTCTTT.

To note about this clone: The sample has other DNA sequences that encode this CDR3 too. The V call is TRBV9, the J call TRBJ2-3, with D uncertain. The CDR3 loop spans 13 amino acids. V was cut by 0 bases and J by 4 bases, with 6 bases left in between. Germline V gives CDR1 SGDLS, CDR2 YYNGEE. Here the CDR3 DNA reads TGTGCCAGCAGCGTAGCAAAAGCAGATACGCAGTATTTT. It yields the protein CASSVAKADTQYF. Variable domain in full (rest from reference TRBV9 and TRBJ2-3): DSGVTQTPKHLITATGQRVTLRCSPRSGDLSVYWYQQSLDQGLQFLIQYYNGEERAKGNILERFSAQQFPDLHSELNLSSLELGDSALYFCASSVAKADTQYFGPGTRLTVL.

The J gene is TRBJ1-2, the V gene TRBV28; unclear D gene. The CDR3 loop spans 15 amino acids. Trimming took off 3 bases at V and 4 bases at J, with 15 bases between the two ends. Germline assignment: CDR1 MDHEN and CDR2 SYDVKM. DNA for the CDR3: TGTGCCAGCAGTTTTCCGGGGATCCTCCCCTATGGCTACACCTTC. Translation gives CASSFPGILPYGYTF.

For the CDR3, the DNA is TGTGCCAGCAGTCATTCCTCCAGCTGGGCCAACGTCCTGACTTTC. Translation: CASSHSSSWANVLTF. The gene calls are TRBV14 and TRBJ2-6, with D unresolved. This CDR3 spans 15 amino acids. Trimming cost V 6 bases and J 5 bases, with 14 bases left between them. Germline V gene lookup returns CDR1 SGHDN and CDR2 FVKESK.

The chain links TRBV28 to TRBJ1-4; 7 bases fit TRBD1. The CDR3 has 20 residues. CDR1 is MDHEN and CDR2 is SYDVKM in the germline V gene. The V segment lost 5 bases and the J segment 0 bases; nucleotides outside the gene matches: 18. The CDR3 DNA follows: TGTGCCAGCAGTCTACAACCAGGGACAGCCCGAGCTTCAACTAATGAAAAACTGTTTTTT. This encodes CASSLQPGTARASTNEKLFF.

This clone occurred once. The chain links TRBV28 to TRBJ2-3; 10 bases agree with TRBD2. The CDR3 is 17 amino acids. V was pared by 4 bases and J by 5 bases, with 12 bases of the junction left unmatched. Germline assignment: CDR1 MDHEN and CDR2 SYDVKM. CDR3 sequence: CASSYQSGRAFGDTQYF. The DNA for the CDR3 is TGTGCCAGCAGTTACCAGAGCGGGAGGGCCTTTGGAGATACGCAGTATTTT.

The V gene is TRBV15, the J gene TRBJ1-1, with D maybe TRBD1 (5 bases). The CDR3 runs to 13 residues. Trimming shortened V by 6 bases and J by 1 base, and 9 bases separated the two germline ends. Germline V gene lookup returns CDR1 LNHNV and CDR2 YYDKDF (reference sequence). The CDR3 sequence: CATRDTENTEAFF. Here the CDR3 DNA reads TGTGCCACCAGGGACACCGAGAACACTGAAGCTTTCTTT.

The chain employs TRBV4-1 and TRBJ1-5; 7 nucleotides agree with TRBD1. CDR3 length: 16 amino acids. V lost 2 bases and J lost 4; bases outside the gene matches: 8. The germline V gene encodes CDR1 MGHRA and CDR2 YSYEKL. Here the CDR3 DNA reads TGCGCCAGCAGCCAAAAGGGGGGACAGCTTAATCAGCCCCAGCATTTT. Its translation: CASSQKGGQLNQPQHF.

The CDR3 reads CASSDGRNRANYGYTF. In DNA form, the CDR3 reads TGTGCCAGCAGTGACGGCCGGAACAGAGCTAACTATGGCTACACCTTC. The chain carries TRBV6-1 and TRBJ1-2; no firm D call. The V gene's germline CDR1 is MNHNS and CDR2 SASEGT. The CDR3 contains 16 residues. V was pared by 3 bases and J by 0 bases, with 14 bases between.

The V gene is TRBV6-5, the J gene TRBJ2-1; D may match TRBD1 or TRBD2 (6 bases each). Trimming pared 0 bases from V and 6 bases from J, leaving 12 bases between. The CDR3 totals 15 residues. Germline V lookup: CDR1 MNHEY, CDR2 SVGAGI. The CDR3 DNA reads as TGTGCCAGCAGTTACTCGAGAGGGGGGCGCAATGAGCAGTTCTTC. Its protein product is CASSYSRGGRNEQFF.

The chain uses TRBV28 and TRBJ1-1; D remains ambiguous. This CDR3 region has 15 residues. The germline gives CDR1 MDHEN, CDR2 SYDVKM. V was trimmed by 6 bases and J by 4 bases, leaving 18 bases between them. This chain's CDR3 is CASRNQNERSTEAFF. CDR3 nucleotide sequence: TGTGCCAGCAGGAATCAGAATGAGAGGAGCACTGAAGCTTTCTTT. Using reference TRBV28 and TRBJ1-1 for the parts outside the CDR3, the full variable domain is DVKVTQSSRYLVKRTGEKVFLECVQDMDHENMFWYRQDPGLGLRLIYFSYDVKMKEKGDIPEGYSVSREKKERFSLILESASTNQTSMYLCASRNQNERSTEAFFGQGTRLTVV.

The chain employs TRBV28 and TRBJ2-2; D is perhaps TRBD2 (6 bases). CDR3 size: 15 residues. The germline V gene encodes CDR1 MDHEN and CDR2 SYDVKM. The V and J ends lost 6 bases and 0 bases respectively, with 11 bases between them. CDR3 nucleotide sequence: TGTGCCAGCAGCATAGCGGTTTCGAACACCGGGGAGCTGTTTTTT. Translating it yields CASSIAVSNTGELFF. The full variable domain, its missing parts supplied by reference TRBV28 and TRBJ2-2, is DVKVTQSSRYLVKRTGEKVFLECVQDMDHENMFWYRQDPGLGLRLIYFSYDVKMKEKGDIPEGYSVSREKKERFSLILESASTNQTSMYLCASSIAVSNTGELFFGEGSRLTVL.

The V and J genes are TRBV10-2 and TRBJ2-7; D is possibly TRBD1 or TRBD2 (5 bases each). The V end was cut by 0 bases, the J end by 3 bases, with 9 bases between. CDR3 length: 14 residues. CDR1 is WSHSY, CDR2 SAAADI, per germline. The CDR3 nucleotides are TGCGCCAGCAGTGAGTCATCGGGGCACTACGAGCAGTACTTC. Translated, it gives CASSESSGHYEQYF.

In regard to this clone: The sample has other DNA sequences that encode this CDR3 too. The V and J genes are TRBV19 and TRBJ1-1; no reliable D call. The V gene lost 6 bases and the J gene lost 4 bases, with 6 bases spanning the gap. Germline V gives CDR1 LNHDA, CDR2 SQIVND (reference sequence). The CDR3 extends over 11 amino acids. CDR3 protein: CASRWGTEAFF. DNA of the CDR3: TGTGCCAGTAGGTGGGGCACTGAAGCTTTCTTT.

J is TRBJ2-7 and V is TRBV9; tentative D call: TRBD2 (6 bases). Trimming took 0 bases from V and 5 from J, leaving 27 bases between them. Germline V gene sequence: CDR1 SGDLS, CDR2 YYNGEE. CDR3 length: 19 amino acids. CDR3 nucleotides: TGTGCCAGCAGCGTAGTCCCCCTAATCTCCGGAGGGAGGCAAGACGAGCAGTACTTC. Its protein product is CASSVVPLISGGRQDEQYF.

This rearrangement joins TRBV14 to TRBJ2-7; weak D call: TRBD2 (6 bases). The germline gives CDR1 SGHDN, CDR2 FVKESK. V was pared by 1 base and J by 3 bases, with 10 bases between. The CDR3 length is 14 residues. The CDR3 bases are TGTGCCAGCAGCCAAGGAAGGGAGGACTACGAGCAGTACTTC. Amino acids: CASSQGREDYEQYF.

The chain is built from TRBV2 and TRBJ2-1, with D possibly being TRBD2 (5 bases). V was shortened by 0 bases and J by 7 bases, with 10 bases between the two germline ends. This CDR3 contains 14 residues. Germline CDR1 reads SNHLY; CDR2 reads FYNNEI. The CDR3 bases are TGTGCCAGCAGTGAAGCGGGAGTAGGGAATGAGCAGTTCTTC. Protein product: CASSEAGVGNEQFF.

The rearrangement links TRBV4-3 to TRBJ2-1; the match to TRBD2 covers 7 bases. The germline CDR1 and CDR2 sequences are LGHNA and YSLEER. The ends lost 4 bases at V and 4 bases at J; junction bases unmatched: 7. The CDR3 contains 15 residues. DNA for the CDR3: TGCGCCAGCAGCCCGTCTAGCGGTAAATACAATGAGCAGTTCTTC. Its translation: CASSPSSGKYNEQFF.

The V gene is TRBV5-8, the J gene TRBJ2-7, with 12 bases lining up with TRBD2. Germline V gene data show CDR1 as SGHTS and CDR2 as YDEGEE. With 0 bases clipped from V and 3 bases from J, the junction kept 4 bases outside the gene matches. The CDR3 covers 16 residues. CDR3 sequence (DNA): TGTGCCAGCAGCTTGGCCAGGGGACTAGCGGGCTACGAGCAGTACTTC. It codes for CASSLARGLAGYEQYF.

This sequence joins TRBV7-6 and TRBJ1-4, with a possible D match to TRBD1 (5 bases). The germline gives CDR1 SGHVS, CDR2 FNYEAQ. Trimming shortened V by 1 base and J by 2 bases, and 5 bases separated the two germline ends. The CDR3 has 14 residues. CDR3 loop: CASSLDRTNEKLFF. The CDR3, as DNA: TGTGCCAGCAGCTTAGACAGGACTAATGAAAAACTGTTTTTT.

Concerning this clone: This sample includes further DNA sequences coding for the same CDR3. This sequence joins TRBV19 and TRBJ2-7; the D gene is possibly TRBD1 (6 bases). The CDR3 totals 14 residues. Germline V CDR1 and CDR2: LNHDA, SQIVND (reference sequence). Trimming removed 1 base from V and 2 bases from J, with 9 bases in between. The CDR3 DNA follows: TGTGCCAGTAGTATAGTACAGGGACCCTACGAGCAGTACTTC. Protein product: CASSIVQGPYEQYF.

The rearrangement links TRBV11-3 to TRBJ2-7, with unresolved D. Germline CDR1 reads SGHNT; CDR2 reads YENEEA. The V end was cut by 5 bases, the J end by 1 base, with 12 bases between. The CDR3 is 14 amino acids. CDR3 region: CASSPSAESYEQYF. The CDR3 DNA is TGTGCCAGCAGCCCCTCGGCTGAATCCTACGAGCAGTACTTC. The complete variable domain, with remaining parts taken from reference TRBV11-3 and TRBJ2-7, reads EAGVVQSPRYKIIEKKQPVAFWCNPISGHNTLYWYLQNLGQGPELLIRYENEEAVDDSQLPKDRFSAERLKGVDSTLKIQPAELGDSAVYLCASSPSAESYEQYFGPGTRLTVT.

The rearrangement joins TRBV27 to TRBJ2-1; D not resolved. Germline V gene data show CDR1 as MNHEY and CDR2 as SMNVEV (reference sequence). Trimming removed 5 bases at V and 6 bases at J, with 8 bases between. The CDR3 length is 12 residues. CDR3 region: CASSPMGNEQFF. The CDR3 region has the DNA TGTGCCAGCAGTCCTATGGGCAATGAGCAGTTCTTC.